Given below is one T cell receptor (beta chain) in context. This sample was included in a study of blood T cell repertoires in COVID-19. Original data processing: It was from reference gene primer amplification that nucleated cell counts were estimated. Using immunoSEQ multiplex PCR, the repertoire was profiled, and TCRdb retains in-frame clones only, with some absent. D and trimming come from the DNA, and the V and J calls and clone size come from that table. Of about 170,000 clones listed, roughly 85% were seen once; the top ten hold approximately 3%. CDR1 and CDR2 (germline): SQVTM, ANQGSEA. The CDR3 has 15 residues. With 3 bases removed from V and 4 bases from J, the gap between germline ends came to 16 bases.

The sample was peripheral blood. J is TRBJ2-1 and V is TRBV29-1; tentatively, D is TRBD2 (5 bases). The clonotype originates from a human donor with acute or convalescent COVID-19. The donor label of this sample is uncertain. CDR3 sequence reads: CSVDLRRGGYNEQFF. The CDR3 coding sequence is TGCAGCGTTGATCTCCGCCGCGGAGGATACAATGAGCAGTTCTTC.